A single T cell receptor (beta chain) is shown here with its context. The data originate from a study of Ad26.COV2.S vaccination and SARS-CoV-2 variants. Germline CDR1 and CDR2: SGHNT and YYREEE (reference sequence). There are 13 residues in the CDR3. V was cut by 0 bases and J by 5 bases, with 6 bases left in between. Treatment indicated: 15 to 20 received Ad26.COV2.S at low or high dose, single or two shots; about 5 received placebo; per-sample allocation not given. Sampling occurred on day 63 after the first vaccine or placebo injection. Sequencing used immunoSEQ multiplex PCR; TCRdb keeps in-frame clones, though not all of them. Of about 400,000 clones in the sample, approximately 83% are singletons; the top ten hold approximately 7.8%.

This clonotype originated in a person between 18 and 65 years old who received the Ad26.COV2.S COVID-19 vaccine or a placebo. J is TRBJ1-5 and V is TRBV5-4; D remains ambiguous. This sample comprised peripheral blood, obtained in a trial of Ad26.COV2.S vaccine versus placebo. This chain's CDR3 is CASSLDRYQPQHF. The CDR3 DNA reads TGTGCCAGCAGCTTGGACAGATATCAGCCCCAGCATTTT.